Listed below are T cell receptor beta chains from one sample, sequenced in a study of blood T cell repertoires in COVID-19. Method: immunoSEQ multiplex PCR; TCRdb's copy keeps in-frame clones and lacks some. Here the sample spans 85,000 to 95,000 clones, approximately 76% being singletons. Specimen: peripheral blood. These receptor sequences come from a man aged 65 to 85 with acute or convalescent COVID-19. Each CDR3 is given with its conserved first and last residue. A D gene is named only where the DNA matches it firmly. Some rows have no size entry. The others give once, few or many, or a class for an expanded clone.

.	TRBJ1-5	TRBV4-2	.	CASSQDHTGSGRPQHF	TGTGCCAGCAGCCAAGACCATACCGGGTCCGGTAGGCCCCAGCATTTT
.	TRBJ1-6	TRBV6-5	.	CASSYRDSSPLHF	TGTGCCAGCAGTTACCGAGACAGCTCACCCCTCCACTTT
TRBD1	TRBJ2-3	TRBV29-1	.	CSVRQGASADTQYF	TGCAGCGTCAGACAGGGGGCAAGTGCAGATACGCAGTATTTT
.	TRBJ1-6	TRBV14	.	CASSQGGRYNSPLHF	TGTGCCAGCAGCCAAGGCGGCAGATATAATTCACCCCTCCACTTT
TRBD1	TRBJ1-5	TRBV6-1	.	CASSEHDRANQPQHF	TGTGCCAGCAGTGAACACGACAGGGCCAATCAGCCCCAGCATTTT
TRBD1	TRBJ2-2	TRBV9	few	CASSVEGGAWAGELFF	TGTGCCAGCAGCGTAGAAGGGGGCGCCTGGGCCGGGGAGCTGTTTTTT
TRBD1	TRBJ1-1	TRBV7-8	.	CASSLLGQGMNTEAFF	TGTGCCAGCAGCTTATTAGGACAGGGAATGAACACTGAAGCTTTCTTT
.	TRBJ1-1	TRBV28	.	CASSSGNTEAFF	TGTGCCAGCAGTTCAGGGAACACTGAAGCTTTCTTT
.	TRBJ1-1	TRBV28	.	CASSPSGGRTEAFF	TGTGCCAGCAGTCCTTCGGGGGGGCGGACTGAAGCTTTCTTT
.	TRBJ1-4	TRBV10-3	.	CAISEGRKSGEKLFF	TGTGCCATCAGTGAAGGGAGGAAAAGCGGTGAAAAACTGTTTTTT
TRBD2	TRBJ2-1	TRBV11-3	.	CASSGTSGYNEQFF	TGTGCCAGCAGTGGGACTAGCGGATACAATGAGCAGTTCTTC
.	TRBJ1-6	TRBV3-1/TRBV3-2	.	CASSPEAGRSTLHF	TGTGCCAGCAGCCCCGAAGCGGGAAGGTCGACCCTCCACTTT
.	TRBJ1-4	TRBV18	few	CASSPNPAGLSEKLFF	TGTGCCAGCTCACCTAATCCGGCAGGGCTCTCTGAAAAACTGTTTTTT
.	TRBJ1-2	TRBV10-1	.	CASSEGVGYGYTF	TGCGCCAGCAGTGAAGGGGTTGGCTATGGCTACACCTTC
.	TRBJ1-2	TRBV30	.	CAWSWEGVLGYTF	TGTGCCTGGAGTTGGGAGGGGGTTCTAGGCTACACCTTC
.	TRBJ1-2	TRBV6-5	.	CASSYSKSSGYTF	TGTGCCAGCAGTTACTCGAAGAGTTCCGGCTACACCTTC
TRBD2	TRBJ2-5	TRBV11-2	.	CASSSLAGKERVTQYF	TGTGCCAGCAGCTCCCTAGCGGGGAAAGAGAGGGTAACCCAGTACTTC
TRBD2	TRBJ2-2	TRBV29-1	.	CSVVSGENTGELFF	TGCAGCGTAGTCAGCGGGGAGAACACCGGGGAGCTGTTTTTT
TRBD2	TRBJ2-1	TRBV24-1	.	CATSVNTPGGRGKQFF	TGTGCCACCAGTGTCAACACCCCGGGGGGACGAGGGAAGCAGTTCTTC
.	TRBJ1-2	TRBV28	many	CASSSLIGGSGALGYTF	TGTGCCAGCAGTTCTTTAATTGGGGGGAGCGGGGCGCTCGGCTACACCTTC
TRBD2	TRBJ2-1	TRBV27	.	CASSSGTSGRNRQFF	TGTGCCAGCAGTTCCGGGACTAGCGGGAGGAACCGGCAGTTCTTC
TRBD1	TRBJ2-3	TRBV24-1	few	CATSDRGTGATDTQYF	TGTGCCACCAGTGATCGTGGGACAGGGGCCACAGATACGCAGTATTTT
.	TRBJ2-5	TRBV27	once	CASSLGGTQYF	TGTGCCAGCAGTTTAGGAGGGACCCAGTACTTC
.	TRBJ1-6	TRBV6-6	.	CASSSGHPYNSPLHF	TGTGCCAGCAGTTCCGGACACCCCTATAATTCACCCCTCCACTTT
TRBD2	TRBJ2-2	TRBV4-2	.	CASSRVAGVTGELFF	TGTGCCAGCAGCAGAGTAGCGGGAGTTACCGGGGAGCTGTTTTTT
.	TRBJ1-1	TRBV2	.	CASSEDSMNTEAFF	TGTGCCAGCAGTGAAGATTCCATGAACACTGAAGCTTTCTTT
.	TRBJ2-2	TRBV5-1	.	CASSLTENTGELFF	TGCGCCAGCAGCTTGACAGAGAACACCGGGGAGCTGTTTTTT
.	TRBJ1-1	TRBV14	few	CASSGQFGTEAFF	TGTGCCAGCAGCGGACAGTTCGGGACTGAAGCTTTCTTT
TRBD1	TRBJ2-3	TRBV11-1	once	CASSSLTGLTDTQYF	TGTGCCAGCAGCTCCTTGACAGGGTTGACAGATACGCAGTATTTT
.	TRBJ2-1	TRBV9	.	CASSVRQANNEQFF	TGTGCCAGCAGCGTACGACAGGCAAACAATGAGCAGTTCTTC
TRBD1	TRBJ1-5	TRBV6-5	.	CASSQDRAQPQHF	TGTGCCAGCAGCCAGGACAGGGCACAGCCCCAGCATTTT
.	TRBJ1-2	TRBV9	.	CASSVDAGAGGYTF	TGTGCCAGCAGCGTAGATGCAGGGGCTGGGGGCTACACCTTC
TRBD2	TRBJ2-1	TRBV7-3	few	CASSPQGGLAVFF	TGTGCCAGCAGCCCCCAGGGGGGACTAGCGGTGTTCTTC
TRBD1	TRBJ1-2	TRBV5-6	few	CASSSSGQGSYGYTF	TGTGCCAGCAGCTCGTCAGGACAGGGATCTTATGGCTACACCTTC
TRBD2	TRBJ2-3	TRBV6-5	.	CASIPGTSSTDTQYF	TGTGCCAGCATACCCGGGACTAGCAGCACAGATACGCAGTATTTT
.	TRBJ2-3	TRBV7-3	.	CASSLGRSAGDTQYF	TGTGCCAGCAGCTTAGGGAGGAGTGCAGGAGATACGCAGTATTTT
TRBD1	TRBJ2-3	TRBV5-6	.	CASSKDRGQTDTQYF	TGTGCCAGCAGCAAGGACAGGGGGCAGACAGATACGCAGTATTTT
TRBD1	TRBJ1-4	TRBV5-6	.	CASSSPDRVNEKLFF	TGTGCCAGCAGCTCGCCGGACAGGGTCAATGAAAAACTGTTTTTT
.	TRBJ2-2	TRBV28	.	CASSLGQGNTGELFF	TGTGCCAGCAGTTTGGGGCAGGGGAACACCGGGGAGCTGTTTTTT
.	TRBJ1-5	TRBV28	.	CASIPGISGNQPQHF	TGTGCCAGCATTCCAGGGATATCTGGCAATCAGCCCCAGCATTTT
.	TRBJ1-1	TRBV9	.	CASTRGWDTEAFF	TGTGCCAGCACCCGCGGCTGGGACACTGAAGCTTTCTTT
.	TRBJ2-7	TRBV12-3/TRBV12-4	.	CASSLFGGYEQYF	TGTGCCAGCAGTTTATTTGGCGGCTACGAGCAGTACTTC
TRBD1	TRBJ1-3	TRBV3-1/TRBV3-2	.	CASSLISTGPGNTIYF	TGTGCCAGCAGCCTTATCTCGACAGGGCCTGGAAACACCATATATTTT
.	TRBJ1-2	TRBV20-1	.	CSAIAGDGYTF	TGCAGTGCTATAGCGGGGGATGGCTACACCTTC
TRBD1	TRBJ1-2	TRBV12-3/TRBV12-4	.	CASSLDRALGYTF	TGTGCCAGCAGTTTGGACAGGGCCCTTGGCTACACCTTC
TRBD2	TRBJ2-2	TRBV7-6	.	CASSLFSGGMGGELFF	TGTGCCAGCAGCTTATTCTCGGGGGGAATGGGCGGGGAGCTGTTTTTT
TRBD1	TRBJ1-1	TRBV6-5	few	CASSHRGDTEAFF	TGTGCCAGCAGTCACAGGGGAGACACTGAAGCTTTCTTT
TRBD1	TRBJ1-1	TRBV3-1/TRBV3-2	.	CASSPETGTGKAFF	TGTGCCAGCAGCCCTGAAACCGGGACAGGGAAAGCTTTCTTT
.	TRBJ2-7	TRBV6-5	.	CASTPDRSYEQYF	TGTGCCAGCACCCCCGACAGGTCCTACGAGCAGTACTTC
TRBD2	TRBJ2-5	TRBV5-4	.	CASSLASGGETQYF	TGTGCCAGCAGCTTGGCTAGCGGGGGAGAGACCCAGTACTTC
TRBD1	TRBJ1-1	TRBV6-5	.	CASKKGQLNTEAFF	TGTGCCAGCAAAAAGGGACAGTTGAACACTGAAGCTTTCTTT
.	TRBJ1-2	TRBV10-3	.	CAISVQGNYGYTF	TGTGCCATCAGTGTCCAGGGTAACTATGGCTACACCTTC
.	TRBJ1-1	TRBV19	.	CASSIPPGTEAFF	TGTGCCAGTAGTATCCCACCGGGCACTGAAGCTTTCTTT
.	TRBJ1-1	TRBV19	once	CASSSGGGRPEAFF	TGTGCCAGTAGTAGTGGGGGAGGGCGGCCTGAAGCTTTCTTT
TRBD2	TRBJ2-1	TRBV19	.	CASSIAGGGSYNEQFF	TGTGCCAGTAGTATTGCGGGAGGGGGCTCCTACAATGAGCAGTTCTTC
.	TRBJ1-2	TRBV29-1	.	CSVARDSGTYGYTF	TGCAGCGTTGCCCGGGACTCTGGGACCTATGGCTACACCTTC
TRBD1	TRBJ1-1	TRBV11-2	.	CASSFGQGGTEAFF	TGTGCCAGCAGCTTTGGACAGGGGGGCACTGAAGCTTTCTTT
.	TRBJ1-5	TRBV6-1	.	CASSGQNSNQPQHF	TGTGCCAGCAGCGGACAGAATAGCAATCAGCCCCAGCATTTT
.	TRBJ1-1	TRBV4-1	.	CASSLDNRDTEAFF	TGCGCCAGCAGCCTCGACAACAGGGACACTGAAGCTTTCTTT
.	TRBJ2-5	TRBV6-5	.	CASSYGAGSVRETQYF	TGTGCCAGCAGTTACGGGGCAGGGTCGGTCAGGGAGACCCAGTACTTC